The clone carrying this TCR beta chain was observed a single time. Under the authors' procedure: Amplification with reference gene primers provided the estimates of nucleated cell counts. The data were produced by immunoSEQ multiplex PCR, yet TCRdb's version contains in-frame clones alone and is incomplete. For V, J and clone size, that table is used; D and trimming come from the DNA. The sample includes 90,000 to 120,000 clones, 80% to 90% of them seen just once. These data come from a study of blood T cell repertoires in COVID-19. Overall study: Researchers got acute and convalescent COVID-19 samples from the United States, Italy and Spain.

CDR1 and CDR2 from the germline V gene are SGHTS and YDEGEE. The CDR3 is 15 residues long. Trimming at V came to 3 bases and at J to 3 bases, leaving 3 bases not matched to a gene. Material for sequencing was peripheral blood. J is TRBJ2-2 and V is TRBV5-8; 9 bases map to TRBD1. The receptor was isolated from a man aged 55 to 69 with acute or convalescent COVID-19. CDR3 protein: CASSYRGRDTGELFF. For the CDR3, the DNA is TGTGCCAGCAGCTACAGGGGGCGCGACACCGGGGAGCTGTTTTTT.